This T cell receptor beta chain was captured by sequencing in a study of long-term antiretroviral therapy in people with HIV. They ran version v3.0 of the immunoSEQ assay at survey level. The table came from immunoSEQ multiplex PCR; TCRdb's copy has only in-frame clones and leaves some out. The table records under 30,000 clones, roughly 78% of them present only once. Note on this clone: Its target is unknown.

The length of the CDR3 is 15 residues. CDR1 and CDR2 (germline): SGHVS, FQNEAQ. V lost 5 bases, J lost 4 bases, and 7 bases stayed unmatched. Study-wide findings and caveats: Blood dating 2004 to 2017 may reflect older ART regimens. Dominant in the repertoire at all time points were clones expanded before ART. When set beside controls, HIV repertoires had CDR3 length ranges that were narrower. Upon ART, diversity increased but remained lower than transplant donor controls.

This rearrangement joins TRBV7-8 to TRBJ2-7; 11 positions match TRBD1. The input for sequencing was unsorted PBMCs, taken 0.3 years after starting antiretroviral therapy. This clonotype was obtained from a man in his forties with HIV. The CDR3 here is CASSLMGDRGYEQYF. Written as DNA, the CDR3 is TGTGCCAGCAGCCTTATGGGGGACAGGGGGTACGAGCAGTACTTC.